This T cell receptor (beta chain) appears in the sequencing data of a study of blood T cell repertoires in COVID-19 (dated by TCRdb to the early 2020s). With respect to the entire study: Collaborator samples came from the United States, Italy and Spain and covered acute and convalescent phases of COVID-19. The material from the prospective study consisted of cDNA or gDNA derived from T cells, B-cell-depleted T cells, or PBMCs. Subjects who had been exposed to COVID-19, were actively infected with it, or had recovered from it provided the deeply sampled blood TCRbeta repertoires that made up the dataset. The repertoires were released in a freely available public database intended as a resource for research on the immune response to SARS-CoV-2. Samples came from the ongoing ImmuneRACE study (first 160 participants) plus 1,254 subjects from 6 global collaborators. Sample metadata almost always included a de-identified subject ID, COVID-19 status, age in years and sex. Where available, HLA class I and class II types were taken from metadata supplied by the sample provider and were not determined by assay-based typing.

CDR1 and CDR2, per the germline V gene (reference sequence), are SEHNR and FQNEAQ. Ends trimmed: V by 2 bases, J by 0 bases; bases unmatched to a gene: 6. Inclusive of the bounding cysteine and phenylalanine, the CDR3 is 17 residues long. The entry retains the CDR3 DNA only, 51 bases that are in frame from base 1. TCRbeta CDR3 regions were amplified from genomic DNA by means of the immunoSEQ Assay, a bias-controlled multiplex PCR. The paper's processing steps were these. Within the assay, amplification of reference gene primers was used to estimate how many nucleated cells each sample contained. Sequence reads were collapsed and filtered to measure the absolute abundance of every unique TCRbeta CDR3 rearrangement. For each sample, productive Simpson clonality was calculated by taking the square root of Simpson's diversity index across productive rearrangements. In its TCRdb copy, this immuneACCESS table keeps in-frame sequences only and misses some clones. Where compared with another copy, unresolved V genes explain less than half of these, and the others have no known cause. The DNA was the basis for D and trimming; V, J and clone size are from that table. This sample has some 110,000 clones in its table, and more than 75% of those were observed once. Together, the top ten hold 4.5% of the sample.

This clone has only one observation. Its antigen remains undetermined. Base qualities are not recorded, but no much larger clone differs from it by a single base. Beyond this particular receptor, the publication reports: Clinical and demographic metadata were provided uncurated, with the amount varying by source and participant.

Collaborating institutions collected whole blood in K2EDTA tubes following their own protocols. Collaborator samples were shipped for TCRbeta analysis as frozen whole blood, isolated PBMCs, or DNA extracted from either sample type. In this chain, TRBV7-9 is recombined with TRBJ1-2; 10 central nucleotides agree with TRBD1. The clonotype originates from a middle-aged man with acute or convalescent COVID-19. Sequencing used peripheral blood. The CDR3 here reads CASSLLTGGQANYGYTF. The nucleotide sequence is TGTGCCAGCAGCTTATTGACAGGGGGCCAAGCTAACTATGGCTACACCTTC.